Following are 18 T cell receptor beta chains from one sample sequenced in a study of cytomegalovirus exposure and HLA in healthy donors (dated by TCRdb to the late 2010s). Receptor amplification or capture employed the immunoSEQ multiplex PCR assay. TCRdb stores this immuneACCESS table with in-frame sequences only. Part of the clones is absent; in the studies checked, under half of the shortfall reflects unresolved V genes, and no reason is known for the rest. The sample profile shows hundreds of thousands of clones; about 90% of them were found once. About 11% of the sample belongs to the ten largest clones. The sample taken for sequencing was PBMCs. The receptors here all came from a man in his late teens or twenties in good health and CMV-seropositive.

This chain joins TRBV28 and TRBJ2-7; D is possibly TRBD1 (7 bases). V lost 4 bases and J lost 5, with 15 bases in between. The CDR3 is made up of 14 amino acids. Germline values: CDR1 MDHEN, CDR2 SYDVKM. The CDR3 sequence: CASSWQGGIDEQYF. CDR3 DNA: TGTGCCAGCAGTTGGCAGGGGGGTATTGACGAGCAGTACTTC.

The V call is TRBV6-1, the J call TRBJ1-2; tentatively, D is TRBD1 (6 bases). The CDR3 loop spans 13 amino acids. V lost 6 bases to trimming and J lost 8 bases, with 16 bases between them. Germline V gene data show CDR1 as MNHNS and CDR2 as SASEGT. The CDR3 region has the DNA TGTGCCAGCAGCACCGACAGGAAGAGAGGCTACACCTTC. Protein sequence: CASSTDRKRGYTF.

This clone was observed a single time. The V gene is TRBV5-4, the J gene TRBJ2-3; D might be TRBD2 (6 bases). Germline CDR1 reads SGHNT; CDR2 reads YYREEE (reference sequence). The CDR3 runs to 16 residues. Trimming removed 3 bases from V and 4 bases from J, with 18 bases in between. The CDR3 region has the DNA TGTGCCAGCAGCTCCCCTCAGACTAGAGGGTCAGATACGCAGTATTTT. Translated: CASSSPQTRGSDTQYF.

The chain couples TRBV2 to TRBJ2-7; 9 bases agree with TRBD2. Germline V CDR1 and CDR2: SNHLY, FYNNEI. The CDR3 covers 13 residues. V was pared by 8 bases and J by 6 bases, with 8 bases of the junction left unmatched. This chain's CDR3 is CASGIAGVTEQYF. The CDR3 coding sequence is TGTGCCAGCGGGATAGCGGGAGTGACCGAGCAGTACTTC. The full variable domain, completed using reference TRBV2 and TRBJ2-7, is EPEVTQTPSHQVTQMGQEVILRCVPISNHLYFYWYRQILGQKVEFLVSFYNNEISEKSEIFDDQFSVERPDGSNFTLKIRSTKLEDSAMYFCASGIAGVTEQYFGPGTRLTVT.

This chain joins TRBV4-1 and TRBJ1-2, with 7 bases identical to TRBD1. The germline gives CDR1 MGHRA, CDR2 YSYEKL. The CDR3 spans 15 residues. V shed 4 bases, J shed 10 bases, and the junction held 15 bases outside the gene matches. The CDR3 DNA reads as TGCGCCAGCAGCCGTCGAGGGGACAGCCGGACGGTCTACACCTTC. Translation: CASSRRGDSRTVYTF.

The J gene is TRBJ1-5, the V gene TRBV7-9; 7 bases match TRBD1. V gave up 5 bases and J gave up 1 base; unmatched junction bases: 2. The CDR3 spans 14 residues. Germline lookup yields CDR1 SEHNR and CDR2 FQNEAQ (reference sequence). CDR3 residues: CASSQTGSNQPQHF. Here the CDR3 DNA reads TGTGCCAGCAGCCAGACAGGGAGCAATCAGCCCCAGCATTTT.

The CDR3 DNA reads TGCAGCGTAGCGGAAGGGGGCGAAAAACTGTTTTTT. Amino acid sequence: CSVAEGGEKLFF. This rearrangement joins TRBV29-1 to TRBJ1-4; 7 bases are shared with TRBD1. Trimming took 6 bases from V and 8 from J; bases not matched to a gene: 6. From germline, CDR1 is SQVTM and CDR2 ANQGSEA. CDR3 length equals 12 residues.

The chain carries TRBV7-8 and TRBJ2-1; 15 bases are a match to TRBD2. Germline V gene sequence: CDR1 SGHVS, CDR2 FQNEAQ. With 5 bases clipped from V and 0 bases from J, the junction kept 8 bases outside the gene matches. CDR3 length equals 19 residues. The CDR3: CASSTGLAGGRSSYNEQFF. In nucleotides, the CDR3 is TGTGCCAGCAGCACGGGACTAGCGGGAGGACGAAGCTCCTACAATGAGCAGTTCTTC.

The V and J genes are TRBV5-5 and TRBJ2-7; 10 bases are a match to TRBD2. Germline CDR1 and CDR2: SGHKS and YYEKEE (reference sequence). V shed 2 bases and J 4 bases; nucleotides not matched to a gene: 12. This CDR3 is 17 amino acids long. CDR3 residues: CASSFRAGGHPPYEQYF. The CDR3 DNA follows: TGTGCCAGCAGCTTCCGAGCGGGAGGGCATCCTCCGTACGAGCAGTACTTC.

The chain employs TRBV15 and TRBJ1-1, with D maybe TRBD1 (5 bases). This CDR3 is 14 amino acids long. V gave up 3 bases and J gave up 0 bases, with 8 bases separating them. Per germline, CDR1 LNHNV and CDR2 YYDKDF (reference sequence). CDR3 residues: CATSRDTMNTEAFF. CDR3 coding DNA: TGTGCCACCAGCAGGGACACTATGAACACTGAAGCTTTCTTT.

The chain employs TRBV6-5 and TRBJ1-2, with unresolved D. V lost 3 bases and J lost 7, with 15 bases in between. Germline V gene data show CDR1 as MNHEY and CDR2 as SVGAGI. This CDR3 spans 14 amino acids. DNA for the CDR3: TGTGCCAGCAGTTATTCAGGTTTCTTGGGTGGCTACACCTTC. The encoded protein is CASSYSGFLGGYTF.

The chain has TRBV6-4 and TRBJ2-1, with 10 bases aligning to TRBD2. Trimming took 6 bases from V and 3 from J; bases not matched to a gene: 5. The CDR3 runs to 15 residues. Germline lookup yields CDR1 MRHNA and CDR2 SNTAGT. CDR3 sequence (DNA): TGTGCCAGCAGCCCCGGGACTAGCGACTACAATGAGCAGTTCTTC. Encoded protein: CASSPGTSDYNEQFF.

This clone was found a few times. CDR3 residues: CASSFRTGPGNIQYF. The CDR3 DNA reads as TGTGCCAGCAGCTTCAGGACAGGGCCTGGGAACATTCAGTACTTC. The chain employs TRBV11-2 and TRBJ2-4, with 8 positions matching TRBD1. V trimming: 3 bases; J trimming: 7 bases; junction bases outside the gene matches: 8. CDR1 and CDR2 (germline): SGHAT, FQNNGV. The CDR3 contains 15 residues.

The rearrangement joins TRBV27 to TRBJ2-2; D may be TRBD1 (6 bases). The CDR3 is made up of 15 amino acids. V was pared by 6 bases and J by 0 bases, with 11 bases between. Germline values: CDR1 MNHEY, CDR2 SMNVEV (reference sequence). This chain's CDR3 is CASSPGTTNTGELFF. CDR3 coding DNA: TGTGCCAGCAGCCCCGGGACAACGAACACCGGGGAGCTGTTTTTT.

This chain joins TRBV15 and TRBJ2-2, with 7 bases aligning to TRBD1. The CDR3 spans 20 residues. The trim removed 0 bases at V and 1 base at J, leaving 14 bases unmatched. In germline, CDR1 is LNHNV, CDR2 YYDKDF (reference sequence). CDR3 region: CATSRDILARTGENTGELFF. The CDR3 DNA reads as TGTGCCACCAGCAGAGATATCCTAGCCCGTACAGGGGAGAACACCGGGGAGCTGTTTTTT.

The chain carries TRBV28 and TRBJ2-7; 7 bases align to TRBD2. The CDR3 spans 13 residues. Trimming cost V 2 bases and J 3 bases; bases outside gene matches: 1. CDR1 and CDR2 (germline): MDHEN, SYDVKM. This CDR3 is CASSLAGVYEQYF. The CDR3, as DNA: TGTGCCAGCAGTTTAGCGGGGGTCTACGAGCAGTACTTC.

This rearrangement joins TRBV9 to TRBJ1-2; D not certain. From germline, CDR1 is SGDLS and CDR2 YYNGEE. Trimming shortened V by 2 bases and J by 0 bases, and 11 bases separated the two germline ends. The CDR3 consists of 15 residues. For the CDR3, the DNA is TGTGCCAGCAGCGTTGACACTCGCGCTAACTATGGCTACACCTTC. It is translated as CASSVDTRANYGYTF.

The V and J genes are TRBV4-3 and TRBJ2-7, with D maybe TRBD1 (6 bases). This CDR3 spans 14 amino acids. Germline CDR1 and CDR2: LGHNA and YSLEER. The V gene lost 4 bases and the J gene lost 1 base, with 11 bases spanning the gap. The CDR3 spells CASSLTTGSYEQYF. The CDR3 nucleotides read TGCGCCAGCAGCCTAACGACAGGTTCCTACGAGCAGTACTTC.